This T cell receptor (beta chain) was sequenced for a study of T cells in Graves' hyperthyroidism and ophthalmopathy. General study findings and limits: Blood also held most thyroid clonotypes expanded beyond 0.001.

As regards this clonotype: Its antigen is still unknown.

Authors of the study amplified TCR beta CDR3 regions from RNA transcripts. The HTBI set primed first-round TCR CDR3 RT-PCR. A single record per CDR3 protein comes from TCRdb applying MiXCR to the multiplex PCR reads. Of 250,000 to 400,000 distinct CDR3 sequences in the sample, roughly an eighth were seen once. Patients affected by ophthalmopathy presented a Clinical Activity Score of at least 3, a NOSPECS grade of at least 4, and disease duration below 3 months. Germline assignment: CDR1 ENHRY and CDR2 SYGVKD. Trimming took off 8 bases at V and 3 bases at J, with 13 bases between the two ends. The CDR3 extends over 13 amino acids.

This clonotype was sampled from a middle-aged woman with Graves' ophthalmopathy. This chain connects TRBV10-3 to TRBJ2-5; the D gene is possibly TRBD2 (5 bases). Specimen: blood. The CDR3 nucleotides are TGTGCCATCCGGGTGGAGGTAGAAGAGACCCAGTACTTC. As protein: CAIRVEVEETQYF.